Sequencing of this T cell receptor beta chain was carried out in a study of T cells after posttransplantation cyclophosphamide. This clone was seen a few times. This table comes from immunoSEQ multiplex PCR, and its TCRdb copy is limited to in-frame clones, with some not included. Listed for the sample are 35,000 to 45,000 clones, none seen a single time. Peripheral blood was collected from the related graft donor on the marrow donation day. The sample was PBMCs. This TCR came from a man aged 35-49 years in good health, CMV-negative, and a related stem cell transplant donor.

CDR3 sequence (DNA): TGTGCCAGTACAGGGAGAGGTCCTGCCTACGAGCAGTACTTC. It specifies CASTGRGPAYEQYF. The J gene is TRBJ2-5, the V gene TRBV7-9; D may be TRBD1 (6 bases). TRBJ2-7 matches the DNA end more closely, so the J call is doubtful. CDR3 size: 14 residues. Per germline, CDR1 SEHNR and CDR2 FQNEAQ (reference sequence).